This T cell receptor (beta chain) comes out of a study of blood T cell repertoires in COVID-19. About the research overall: Specimens from acute and convalescent COVID-19 originated in the United States, Italy and Spain. T cells, B-cell-depleted T cells, or PBMCs provided the cDNA or gDNA that served as material.

Only in-frame clones appear in the TCRdb table, and some are missing; sequencing was by immunoSEQ multiplex PCR. The sample lists some 74,000 clones; around four fifths were seen once. The TCR comes from a woman aged 45-65 years with acute or convalescent COVID-19. Sequences were obtained from peripheral blood.

The CDR3 sequence is CASSKGPNEKLFF. Written as DNA, the CDR3 is TGTGCCAGCAGCAAGGGGCCTAATGAAAAACTGTTTTTT. The rearrangement joins TRBV6-5 to TRBJ1-4, with a possible D match to TRBD1 (5 bases). The CDR3 has 13 residues. Trimming took off 6 bases at V and 3 bases at J, with 8 bases between the two ends. Germline V gene sequence: CDR1 MNHEY, CDR2 SVGAGI.